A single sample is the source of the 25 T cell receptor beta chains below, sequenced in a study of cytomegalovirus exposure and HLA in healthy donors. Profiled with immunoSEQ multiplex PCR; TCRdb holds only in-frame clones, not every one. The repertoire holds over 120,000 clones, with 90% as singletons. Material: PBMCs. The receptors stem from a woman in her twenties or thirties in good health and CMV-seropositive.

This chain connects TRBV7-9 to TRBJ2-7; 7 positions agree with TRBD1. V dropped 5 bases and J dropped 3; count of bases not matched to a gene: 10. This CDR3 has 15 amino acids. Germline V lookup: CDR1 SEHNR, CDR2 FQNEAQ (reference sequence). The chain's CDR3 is CASSSTGTVHYEQYF. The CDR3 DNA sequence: TGTGCCAGCAGCAGTACCGGGACAGTACACTACGAGCAGTACTTC.

The CDR3 DNA follows: TGTGCCAGCTCACCGGGAACTAGACAGGGCTACGAGCAGTACTTC. This gives the protein CASSPGTRQGYEQYF. This chain uses TRBV18 with TRBJ2-7; 7 nucleotides match TRBD1. The CDR3 runs 15 residues. The germline gives CDR1 KGHSH, CDR2 LQKENI. J was trimmed by 3 bases and V by 3 bases; bases with no gene match: 8.

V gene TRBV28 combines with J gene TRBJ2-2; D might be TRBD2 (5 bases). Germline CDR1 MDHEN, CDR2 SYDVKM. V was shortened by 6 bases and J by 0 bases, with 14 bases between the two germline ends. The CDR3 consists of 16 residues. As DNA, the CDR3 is TGTGCCAGCAGCCCGTCGGGTAGCGCGAACACCGGGGAGCTGTTTTTT. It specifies CASSPSGSANTGELFF.

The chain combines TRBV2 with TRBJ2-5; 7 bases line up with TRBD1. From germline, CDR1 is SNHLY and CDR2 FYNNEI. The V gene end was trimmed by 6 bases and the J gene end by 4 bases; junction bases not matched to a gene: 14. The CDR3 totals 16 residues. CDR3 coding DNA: TGTGCCAGCAGCGAGCCTCCGGGACAGTATATAGAGACCCAGTACTTC. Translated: CASSEPPGQYIETQYF.

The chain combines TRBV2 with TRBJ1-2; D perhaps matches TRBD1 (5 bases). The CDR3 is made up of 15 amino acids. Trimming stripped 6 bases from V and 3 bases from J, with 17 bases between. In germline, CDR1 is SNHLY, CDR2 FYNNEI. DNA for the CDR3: TGTGCCAGCAGAGCCCGGACAAACGCTGACTATGGCTACACCTTC. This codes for CASRARTNADYGYTF.

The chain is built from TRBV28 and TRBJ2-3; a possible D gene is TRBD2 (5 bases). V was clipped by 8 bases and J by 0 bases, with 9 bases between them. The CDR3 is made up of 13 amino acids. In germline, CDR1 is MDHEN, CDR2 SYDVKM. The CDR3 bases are TGTGCCAGCCACGGGGATAGCACAGATACGCAGTATTTT. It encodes CASHGDSTDTQYF. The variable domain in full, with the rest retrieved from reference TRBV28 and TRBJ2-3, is DVKVTQSSRYLVKRTGEKVFLECVQDMDHENMFWYRQDPGLGLRLIYFSYDVKMKEKGDIPEGYSVSREKKERFSLILESASTNQTSMYLCASHGDSTDTQYFGPGTRLTVL.

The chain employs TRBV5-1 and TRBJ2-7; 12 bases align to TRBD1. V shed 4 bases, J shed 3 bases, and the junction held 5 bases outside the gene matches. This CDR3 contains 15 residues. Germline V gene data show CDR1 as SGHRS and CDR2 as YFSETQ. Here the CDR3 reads CASSRGTGGYYEQYF. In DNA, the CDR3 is TGCGCCAGCAGCAGGGGGACAGGGGGCTACTACGAGCAGTACTTC.

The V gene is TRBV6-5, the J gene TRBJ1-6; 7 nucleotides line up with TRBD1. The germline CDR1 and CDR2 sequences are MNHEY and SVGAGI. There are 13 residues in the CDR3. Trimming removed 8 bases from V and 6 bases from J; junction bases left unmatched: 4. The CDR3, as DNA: TGTGCCAGCCGAGACAGGGCTAATTCACCCCTCCACTTT. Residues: CASRDRANSPLHF.

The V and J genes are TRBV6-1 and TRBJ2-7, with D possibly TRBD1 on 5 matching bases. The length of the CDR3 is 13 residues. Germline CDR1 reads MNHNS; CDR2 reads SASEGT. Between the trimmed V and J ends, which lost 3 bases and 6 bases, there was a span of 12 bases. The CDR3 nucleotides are TGTGCCAGCAGTGATAGCAGGGTGAGCGAGCAGTACTTC. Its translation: CASSDSRVSEQYF.

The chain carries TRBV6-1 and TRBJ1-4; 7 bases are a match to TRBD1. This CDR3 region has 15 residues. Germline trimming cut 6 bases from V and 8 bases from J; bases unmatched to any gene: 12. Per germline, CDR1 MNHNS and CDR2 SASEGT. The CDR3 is CASRGSVLQGEKLFF. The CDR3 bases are TGTGCCAGCAGGGGCTCTGTCCTACAGGGGGAAAAACTGTTTTTT.

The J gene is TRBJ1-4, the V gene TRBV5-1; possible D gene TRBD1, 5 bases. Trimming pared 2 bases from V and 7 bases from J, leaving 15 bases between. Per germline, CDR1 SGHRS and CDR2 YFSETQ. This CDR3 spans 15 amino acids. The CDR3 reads CASSFGALGGEKLFF. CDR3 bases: TGCGCCAGCAGCTTCGGTGCCTTGGGGGGTGAAAAACTGTTTTTT. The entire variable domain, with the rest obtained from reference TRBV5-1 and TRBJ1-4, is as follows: KAGVTQTPRYLIKTRGQQVTLSCSPISGHRSVSWYQQTPGQGLQFLFEYFSETQRNKGNFPGRFSGRQFSNSRSEMNVSTLELGDSALYLCASSFGALGGEKLFFGSGTQLSVL.

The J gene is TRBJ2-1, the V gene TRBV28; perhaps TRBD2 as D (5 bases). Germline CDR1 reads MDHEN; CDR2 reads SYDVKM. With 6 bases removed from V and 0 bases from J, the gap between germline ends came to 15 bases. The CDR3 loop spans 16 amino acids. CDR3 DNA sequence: TGTGCCAGCAGGCGGGCCGCCACCGGCTCCTACAATGAGCAGTTCTTC. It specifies CASRRAATGSYNEQFF.

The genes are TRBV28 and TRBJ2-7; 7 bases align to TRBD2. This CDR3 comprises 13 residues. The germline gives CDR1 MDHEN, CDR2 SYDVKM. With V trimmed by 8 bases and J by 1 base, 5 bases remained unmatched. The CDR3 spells CASLAVGSYEQYF. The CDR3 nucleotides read TGTGCCAGCCTAGCGGTTGGGTCCTACGAGCAGTACTTC.

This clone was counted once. The CDR3 spells CASSRDRGSGNTIYF. The CDR3 DNA reads TGTGCCAGCAGCCGGGACAGGGGGTCTGGAAACACCATATATTTT. This rearrangement joins TRBV2 to TRBJ1-3, with TRBD1 matching 11 bases. This CDR3 is 15 amino acids long. Germline V gene data show CDR1 as SNHLY and CDR2 as FYNNEI. After removal of 6 bases from V and 1 base from J, the junction contained 2 bases not matched to a gene.

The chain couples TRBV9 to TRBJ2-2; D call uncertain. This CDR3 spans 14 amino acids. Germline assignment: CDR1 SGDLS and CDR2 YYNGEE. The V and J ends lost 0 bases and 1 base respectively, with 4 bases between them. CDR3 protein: CASSVGLNTGELFF. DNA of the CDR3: TGTGCCAGCAGCGTAGGGCTGAACACCGGGGAGCTGTTTTTT.

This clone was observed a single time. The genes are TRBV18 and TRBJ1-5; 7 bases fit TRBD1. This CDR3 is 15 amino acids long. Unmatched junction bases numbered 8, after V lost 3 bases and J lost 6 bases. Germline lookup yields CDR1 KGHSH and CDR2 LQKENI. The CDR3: CASSPGQPGVQPQHF. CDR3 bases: TGTGCCAGCTCACCGGGACAGCCAGGTGTTCAGCCCCAGCATTTT.

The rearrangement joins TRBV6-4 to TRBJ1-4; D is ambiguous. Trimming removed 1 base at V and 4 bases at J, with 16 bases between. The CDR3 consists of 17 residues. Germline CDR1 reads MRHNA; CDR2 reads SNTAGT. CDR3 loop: CASSDYSPTAYNEKLFF. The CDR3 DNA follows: TGTGCCAGCAGTGACTATTCCCCTACAGCTTATAATGAAAAACTGTTTTTT.

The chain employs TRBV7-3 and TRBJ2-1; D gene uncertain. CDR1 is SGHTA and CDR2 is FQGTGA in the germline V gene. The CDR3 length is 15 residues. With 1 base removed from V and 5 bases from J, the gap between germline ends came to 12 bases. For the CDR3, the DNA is TGTGCCAGCAGCTTAAGCTCAAACCCTAACAATGAGCAGTTCTTC. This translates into CASSLSSNPNNEQFF.

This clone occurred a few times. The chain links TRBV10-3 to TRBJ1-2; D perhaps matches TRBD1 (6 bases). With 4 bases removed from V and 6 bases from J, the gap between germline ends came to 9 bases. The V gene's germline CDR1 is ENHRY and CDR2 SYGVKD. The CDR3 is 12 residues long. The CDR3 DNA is TGTGCCATCAGTGTTTCAGGGGATGGCTACACCTTC. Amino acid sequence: CAISVSGDGYTF.

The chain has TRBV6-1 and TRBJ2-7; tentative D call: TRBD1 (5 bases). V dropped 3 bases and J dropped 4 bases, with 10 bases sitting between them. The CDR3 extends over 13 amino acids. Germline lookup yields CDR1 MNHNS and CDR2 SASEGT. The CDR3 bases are TGTGCCAGCAGTGAGACGGACAAATACGAGCAGTACTTC. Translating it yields CASSETDKYEQYF.

The CDR3 DNA reads as TGCGCCAGCAGCTTGTTAGGGAGCGTAAGAAACAATGAGCAGTTCTTC. Translation gives CASSLLGSVRNNEQFF. The chain is built from TRBV5-1 and TRBJ2-1; a weak D match, TRBD2 (5 bases). This CDR3 spans 16 amino acids. Germline CDR1 reads SGHRS; CDR2 reads YFSETQ. Trimming took 1 base from V and 5 from J, leaving 16 bases between them.

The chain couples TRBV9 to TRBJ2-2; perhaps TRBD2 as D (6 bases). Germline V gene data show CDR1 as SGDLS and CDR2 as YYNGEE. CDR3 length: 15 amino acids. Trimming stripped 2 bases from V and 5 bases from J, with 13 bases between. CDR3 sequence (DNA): TGTGCCAGCAGCGTCACTAGCTTCGGGACCGGGGAGCTGTTTTTT. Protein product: CASSVTSFGTGELFF.

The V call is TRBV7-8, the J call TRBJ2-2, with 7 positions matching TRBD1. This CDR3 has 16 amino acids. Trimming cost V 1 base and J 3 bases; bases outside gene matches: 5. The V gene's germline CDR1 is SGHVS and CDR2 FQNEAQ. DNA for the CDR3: TGTGCCAGCAGCTTAGGCACAGGGGTTTACACCGGGGAGCTGTTTTTT. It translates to CASSLGTGVYTGELFF.

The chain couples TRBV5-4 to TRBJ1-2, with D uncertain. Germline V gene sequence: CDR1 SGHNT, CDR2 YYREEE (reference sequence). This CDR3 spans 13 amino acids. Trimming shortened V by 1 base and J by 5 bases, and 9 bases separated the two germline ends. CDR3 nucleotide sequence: TGTGCCAGCAGCTTGAGAGGGTATTATGGCTACACCTTC. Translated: CASSLRGYYGYTF.

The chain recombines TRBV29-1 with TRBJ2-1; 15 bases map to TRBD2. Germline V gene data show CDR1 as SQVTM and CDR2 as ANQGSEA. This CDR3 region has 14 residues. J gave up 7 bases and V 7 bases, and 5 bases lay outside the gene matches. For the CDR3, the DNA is TGCAGCGCCACCGGGACTAGCGGGGGGAATGAGCAGTTCTTC. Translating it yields CSATGTSGGNEQFF.